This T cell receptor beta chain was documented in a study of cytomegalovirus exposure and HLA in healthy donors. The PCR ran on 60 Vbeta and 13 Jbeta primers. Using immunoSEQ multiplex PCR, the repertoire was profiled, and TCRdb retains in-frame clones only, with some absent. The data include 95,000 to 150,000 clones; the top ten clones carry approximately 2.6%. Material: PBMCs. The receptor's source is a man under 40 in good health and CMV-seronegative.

The CDR3 region is CASSQDRDTTYEQYF. DNA for the CDR3: TGCGCCAGCAGCCAAGATCGGGACACCACCTACGAGCAGTACTTC. The chain couples TRBV4-3 to TRBJ2-7; tentative D call: TRBD1 (6 bases). Trimming took 0 bases from V and 2 from J, leaving 11 bases between them. Per the germline V gene, CDR1 is LGHNA and CDR2 is YSLEER. The CDR3 is made up of 15 amino acids.